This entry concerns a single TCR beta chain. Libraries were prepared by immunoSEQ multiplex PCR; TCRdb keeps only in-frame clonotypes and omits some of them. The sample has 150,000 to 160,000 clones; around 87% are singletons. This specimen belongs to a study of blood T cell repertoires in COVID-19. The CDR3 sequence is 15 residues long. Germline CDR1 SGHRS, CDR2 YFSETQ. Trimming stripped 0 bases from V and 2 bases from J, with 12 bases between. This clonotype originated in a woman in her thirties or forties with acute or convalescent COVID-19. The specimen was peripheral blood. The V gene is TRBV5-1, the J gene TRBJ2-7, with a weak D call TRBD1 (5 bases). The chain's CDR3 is CASSLEGRAAYEQYF. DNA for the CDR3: TGCGCCAGCAGCTTGGAAGGCAGGGCGGCCTACGAGCAGTACTTC.